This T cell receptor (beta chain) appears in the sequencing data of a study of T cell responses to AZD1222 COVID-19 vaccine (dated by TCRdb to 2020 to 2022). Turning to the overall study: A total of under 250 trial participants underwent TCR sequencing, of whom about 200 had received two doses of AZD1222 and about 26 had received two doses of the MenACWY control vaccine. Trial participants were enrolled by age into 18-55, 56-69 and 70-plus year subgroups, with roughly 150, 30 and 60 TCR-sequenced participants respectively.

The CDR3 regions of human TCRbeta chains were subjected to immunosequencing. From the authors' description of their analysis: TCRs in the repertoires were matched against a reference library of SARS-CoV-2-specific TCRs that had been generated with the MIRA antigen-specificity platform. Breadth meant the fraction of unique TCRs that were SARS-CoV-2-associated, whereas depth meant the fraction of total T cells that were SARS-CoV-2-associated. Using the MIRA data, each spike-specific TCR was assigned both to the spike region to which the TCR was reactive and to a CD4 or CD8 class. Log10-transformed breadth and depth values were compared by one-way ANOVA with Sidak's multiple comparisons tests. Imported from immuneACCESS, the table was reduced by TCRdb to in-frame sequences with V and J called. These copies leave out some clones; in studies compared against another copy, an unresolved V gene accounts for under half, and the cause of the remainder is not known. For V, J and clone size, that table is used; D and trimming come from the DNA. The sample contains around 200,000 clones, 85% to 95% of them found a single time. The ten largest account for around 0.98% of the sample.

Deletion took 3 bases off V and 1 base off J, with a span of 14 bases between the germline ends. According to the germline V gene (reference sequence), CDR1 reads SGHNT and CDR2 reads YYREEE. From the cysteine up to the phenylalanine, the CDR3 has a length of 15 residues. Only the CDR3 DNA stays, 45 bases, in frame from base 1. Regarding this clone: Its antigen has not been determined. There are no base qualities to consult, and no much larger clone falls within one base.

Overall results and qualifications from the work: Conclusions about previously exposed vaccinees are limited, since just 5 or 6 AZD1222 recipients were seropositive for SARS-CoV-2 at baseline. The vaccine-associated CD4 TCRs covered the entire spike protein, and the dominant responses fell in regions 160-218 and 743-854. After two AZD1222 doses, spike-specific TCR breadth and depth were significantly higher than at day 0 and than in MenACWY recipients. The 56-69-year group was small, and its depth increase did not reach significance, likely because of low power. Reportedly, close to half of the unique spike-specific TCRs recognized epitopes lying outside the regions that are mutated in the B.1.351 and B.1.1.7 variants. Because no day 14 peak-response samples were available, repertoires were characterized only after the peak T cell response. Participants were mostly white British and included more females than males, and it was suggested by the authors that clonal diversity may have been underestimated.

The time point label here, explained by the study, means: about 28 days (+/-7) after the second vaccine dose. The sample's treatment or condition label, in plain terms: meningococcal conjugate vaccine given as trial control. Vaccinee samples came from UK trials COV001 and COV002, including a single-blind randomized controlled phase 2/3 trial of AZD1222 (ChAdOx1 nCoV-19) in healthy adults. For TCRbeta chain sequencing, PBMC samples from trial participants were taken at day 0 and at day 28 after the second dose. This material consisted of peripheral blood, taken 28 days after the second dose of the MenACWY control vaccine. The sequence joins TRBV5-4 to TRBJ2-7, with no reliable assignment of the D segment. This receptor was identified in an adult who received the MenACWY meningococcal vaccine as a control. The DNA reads TGTGCCAGCAGCTGGCCCGGAGAGCTTTCCTACGAGCAGTACTTC. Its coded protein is CASSWPGELSYEQYF.